This is a list of T cell receptor beta chains from one sample in a study of post-analysis software for immune sequencing data. TCRdb passed the PCR reads through MiXCR, listing each CDR3 protein once. The table includes around 250,000 distinct CDR3 sequences, around 34% detected once. The sequencing sample was made of blood. The receptors stem from a girl between 10 and 17 years old with multiple sclerosis. CDR3s include the opening cysteine and the closing phenylalanine or tryptophan. The order of the fields is J gene, D gene, V gene, clone size, CDR3 protein, CDR3 DNA. A D gene is named only where the DNA matches it firmly. Size tells how often a clone was seen (once, few, many) or the class of an expanded clone, and some rows leave it out.

j_call: TRBJ2-3
d_call: NA
v_call: TRBV7-3
clone_size: few
cdr3_aa: CASSPTDTDTQYF
cdr3_nt: TGTGCCAGCAGCCCCACGGACACAGATACGCAGTATTTT

j_call: TRBJ2-4
d_call: TRBD2
v_call: TRBV5-1
clone_size: few
cdr3_aa: CASSRSGGAGNEQYF
cdr3_nt: TGCGCCAGCAGCCGCAGCGGGGGGGCGGGGAATGAGCAGTACTTC

j_call: TRBJ1-2
d_call: NA
v_call: TRBV5-1
clone_size: NA
cdr3_aa: CVSSLGGNYGYTF
cdr3_nt: TGCGTCAGCAGCTTGGGCGGGAACTATGGCTACACCTTC

j_call: TRBJ2-1
d_call: NA
v_call: TRBV6-5
clone_size: many
cdr3_aa: CASSSITFPSSYNEQFF
cdr3_nt: TGTGCCAGCAGTTCGATTACTTTTCCCAGCTCCTACAATGAGCAGTTCTTC

j_call: TRBJ2-1
d_call: NA
v_call: TRBV7-9
clone_size: many
cdr3_aa: CASSAGTLNEQFF
cdr3_nt: TGTGCCAGCAGCGCCGGGACGCTTAATGAGCAGTTCTTC

j_call: TRBJ1-6
d_call: TRBD1
v_call: TRBV13
clone_size: NA
cdr3_aa: CASSRGQGPHF
cdr3_nt: TGTGCCAGCAGCCGGGGACAGGGACCCCACTTT

j_call: TRBJ2-5
d_call: TRBD1
v_call: TRBV5-6
clone_size: many
cdr3_aa: CASSLAMGQGKETQYF
cdr3_nt: TGTGCCAGCAGCTTGGCCATGGGACAGGGTAAAGAGACCCAGTACTTC

j_call: TRBJ1-5
d_call: NA
v_call: TRBV24-1
clone_size: NA
cdr3_aa: CATSDPIGGAGGNQPQHF
cdr3_nt: TGTGCCACCAGTGATCCGATCGGGGGGGCAGGGGGCAATCAGCCCCAGCATTTT

j_call: TRBJ2-1
d_call: TRBD1
v_call: TRBV20-1
clone_size: NA
cdr3_aa: CSARVRTGDEQFF
cdr3_nt: TGCAGTGCTAGAGTCCGGACAGGGGATGAGCAGTTCTTC

j_call: TRBJ1-2
d_call: NA
v_call: TRBV6-5
clone_size: NA
cdr3_aa: CASINPPGDWGGYTF
cdr3_nt: TGTGCCAGCATCAATCCCCCAGGAGATTGGGGCGGCTACACCTTC

j_call: TRBJ1-5
d_call: NA
v_call: TRBV4-1
clone_size: NA
cdr3_aa: CASSQDYGRRNQPQHF
cdr3_nt: TGCGCCAGCAGCCAAGATTACGGACGGAGAAATCAGCCCCAGCATTTT

j_call: TRBJ2-4
d_call: TRBD1
v_call: TRBV28
clone_size: NA
cdr3_aa: CASNRQGALAKNIQYF
cdr3_nt: TGTGCCAGCAATAGACAGGGGGCACTAGCCAAAAACATTCAGTACTTC

j_call: TRBJ1-6
d_call: TRBD1
v_call: TRBV11-3
clone_size: NA
cdr3_aa: CASIQLDPGTGEDSPLHF
cdr3_nt: TGTGCCAGCATCCAACTCGACCCCGGGACAGGGGAAGATTCACCCCTCCACTTT

j_call: TRBJ2-1
d_call: NA
v_call: TRBV20-1
clone_size: NA
cdr3_aa: CSASPGSSYNEQFF
cdr3_nt: TGCAGTGCTAGCCCCGGGAGCTCCTACAATGAGCAGTTCTTC

j_call: TRBJ1-3
d_call: NA
v_call: TRBV12-3/TRBV12-4
clone_size: few
cdr3_aa: CASSPTGNTIYF
cdr3_nt: TGTGCCAGCAGCCCTACTGGAAACACCATATATTTT

j_call: TRBJ1-5
d_call: NA
v_call: TRBV7-6
clone_size: many
cdr3_aa: CASSTLIGQGLNQPQHF
cdr3_nt: TGTGCCAGCAGCACTCTTATCGGGCAGGGACTTAATCAGCCCCAGCATTTT

j_call: TRBJ1-1
d_call: TRBD1
v_call: TRBV6-1
clone_size: NA
cdr3_aa: CASSESPGGRTEAFF
cdr3_nt: TGTGCCAGCAGTGAATCCCCAGGGGGGAGGACTGAAGCTTTCTTT

j_call: TRBJ2-1
d_call: TRBD2
v_call: TRBV10-1
clone_size: NA
cdr3_aa: CASSPALSGRGKEQFF
cdr3_nt: TGCGCCAGCAGTCCTGCTCTAAGCGGGAGGGGCAAGGAGCAGTTCTTC

j_call: TRBJ1-2
d_call: TRBD1
v_call: TRBV2
clone_size: NA
cdr3_aa: CASRGPGGNYGYTF
cdr3_nt: TGTGCCAGCAGGGGGCCAGGGGGCAACTATGGCTACACCTTC

j_call: TRBJ2-1
d_call: NA
v_call: TRBV3-1
clone_size: NA
cdr3_aa: CASSLATGYNEQFF
cdr3_nt: TGTGCCAGCAGCCTGGCCACAGGGTACAATGAGCAGTTCTTC

j_call: TRBJ2-3
d_call: NA
v_call: TRBV20-1
clone_size: NA
cdr3_aa: CSASGTGNTDTQYF
cdr3_nt: TGCAGTGCTAGCGGAACAGGGAACACAGATACGCAGTATTTT

j_call: TRBJ1-5
d_call: NA
v_call: TRBV18
clone_size: many
cdr3_aa: CASSPSDGVRQPQHF
cdr3_nt: TGTGCCAGCTCACCATCGGACGGAGTCAGGCAGCCCCAGCATTTT

j_call: TRBJ1-1
d_call: NA
v_call: TRBV20-1
clone_size: many
cdr3_aa: CSVVVNTEAFF
cdr3_nt: TGCAGTGTTGTAGTGAACACTGAAGCTTTCTTT

j_call: TRBJ2-2
d_call: TRBD2
v_call: TRBV20-1
clone_size: NA
cdr3_aa: CSARPPGGGGNTGELFF
cdr3_nt: TGCAGTGCTAGACCCCCCGGGGGGGGCGGGAACACCGGGGAGCTGTTTTTT

j_call: TRBJ2-3
d_call: NA
v_call: TRBV6-1
clone_size: NA
cdr3_aa: CASRRTDTLYF
cdr3_nt: TGTGCCAGCAGAAGGACAGATACGCTGTATTTT

j_call: TRBJ1-2
d_call: TRBD1
v_call: TRBV5-1
clone_size: NA
cdr3_aa: CASSLPGQGADGYTF
cdr3_nt: TGCGCCAGCAGCTTACCGGGACAGGGGGCCGATGGCTACACCTTC

j_call: TRBJ2-1
d_call: TRBD2
v_call: TRBV5-6
clone_size: NA
cdr3_aa: CASSRLAGGFNEQFF
cdr3_nt: TGTGCCAGCAGCCGACTAGCGGGTGGTTTCAATGAGCAGTTCTTC

j_call: TRBJ2-1
d_call: TRBD2
v_call: TRBV28
clone_size: many
cdr3_aa: CSTGGIPYNEQFF
cdr3_nt: TGCAGTACGGGGGGGATCCCCTACAATGAGCAGTTCTTC